The 32 T cell receptor beta chains listed next were all sequenced from one sample in a study of tumor-infiltrating lymphocytes in primary liver carcinoma. Reverse transcription of 500 ng total RNA with a constant-region primer produced TCR beta cDNA. Libraries of TCR beta came from three nested multiplex PCR rounds with slightly modified ARM-PCR. Forward primers for TRBV1-TRBV30 and a C-beta reverse primer served the first two PCR rounds, at about 10 cycles each. TCRdb called the multiplex PCR reads again in MiXCR, with one record for every CDR3 protein. This sample has fewer than 250,000 distinct CDR3 sequences; around 85% occur once, and the top ten carry about a sixth. Co-extraction of both nucleic acids (RNA and DNA) used roughly 18-32 mg of unsorted bulk tissue. The sequenced material came from tumor tissue from primary liver carcinoma. These receptors all come from a man between 35 and 55 years old with primary liver carcinoma and hepatitis B virus infection.

A note on this clonotype: Germline is not matched at one junction end, which may reflect a read error. The chain carries TRBV30 and TRBJ1-1; D perhaps matches TRBD1 (5 bases). CDR3 length equals 12 residues. Germline V gives CDR1 GTSNPN, CDR2 SVGIG (reference sequence). The DNA of the CDR3 is TGTGCCTGGAATGTACGGACAAATGAAACTTTCTTT. This codes for CAWNVRTNETFF.

This clonotype showed up just once. V is TRBV7-9 and J is TRBJ2-5, with a weak D call TRBD2 (7 bases). The germline CDR1 and CDR2 sequences are SEHNR and FQNEAQ (reference sequence). The CDR3 consists of 12 residues. The CDR3, as DNA: TGTACCACCAAGGGGGGGACAGAGACCCAGTACTTC. Residues: CTTKGGTETQYF.

Regarding this clonotype: A read error is likely, as this CDR3 ends without the conserved phenylalanine or tryptophan. The chain recombines TRBV11-3 with TRBJ1-5; a weak D match, TRBD1 (5 bases). This CDR3 contains 15 residues. CDR1 and CDR2 from the germline V gene are SGHNT and YENEEA. CDR3 bases: TGTGCCAGCAGCTTATATCTGGGGGTGGCTCAGTCCCAGCATTTA. It yields the protein CASSLYLGVAQSQHL.

V and J are TRBV7-8 and TRBJ1-4, with TRBD1 matching 10 bases. Germline CDR1 reads SGHVS; CDR2 reads FQNEAQ. This CDR3 comprises 16 residues. V was clipped by 7 bases and J by 5 bases; unmatched bases: 10. CDR3 loop: CASNSQRTGGNEKLFF. In nucleotides, the CDR3 is TGTGCCAGCAACTCCCAACGGACAGGGGGGAATGAAAAACTGTTTTTT.

Of note for this clonotype: One end of the junction does not line up with germline, which may come from a read error. The chain combines TRBV4-2 with TRBJ2-2, with 8 positions matching TRBD1. The CDR3 runs 15 residues. Germline loops: CDR1 LGHNA, CDR2 YNFKEQ. CDR3 nucleotide sequence: TGTGCCAACAGCCAAGCGACAGGGGACACCGGGGAGCTGTATTTT. This codes for CANSQATGDTGELYF.

With respect to this clonotype: At one boundary the junction diverges from the germline segment, which might be a read error. The chain links TRBV6-1 to TRBJ2-7; perhaps TRBD2 as D (5 bases). Germline lookup yields CDR1 MNHNS and CDR2 SASEGT. This CDR3 has 11 amino acids. Written as DNA, the CDR3 is TGTGCCAACAGCGGACTCTACGAGAAGTACTTC. It specifies CANSGLYEKYF.

Of note for this clonotype: This is likely a read error, given that the CDR3 carries no conserved phenylalanine or tryptophan at its end. This chain uses TRBV4-1 with TRBJ2-7; D unclear. Trimming cost V 0 bases and J 8 bases, with 14 bases left between them. CDR1 is MGHRA, CDR2 YSYEKL, per germline. This CDR3 has 14 amino acids. CDR3 protein: CASSQEAPADKQYY. Here the CDR3 DNA reads TGCGCCAGCAGCCAAGAGGCCCCTGCTGACAAGCAGTACTAC.

Turning to this clonotype: An end of the junction does not agree with germline; a read error may underlie this. The CDR3 is CVVVGQINQPQHF. The CDR3 DNA reads as TGCGTCGTTGTCGGACAGATCAATCAGCCACAGCATTTT. This chain links TRBV29-1 with TRBJ1-5, with TRBD1 as a possible D gene (6 bases). Germline V gives CDR1 SQVTM, CDR2 ANQGSEA. The CDR3 is 13 residues long.

Comments on this clonotype: Relative to the germline gene, one junction end is altered; a read error may explain this. The chain joins TRBV29-1 to TRBJ2-5; D tentatively reads TRBD1 or TRBD2 (6 bases each). Germline V CDR1 and CDR2: SQVTM, ANQGSEA. CDR3 length: 15 residues. CDR3 coding DNA: TGCATCGTTGAGGGACACGGGAGTCTCCAAGAGACCCAGTACTTC. It codes for CIVEGHGSLQETQYF.

Remarks on this clonotype: Mismatch with germline at one junction end may stem from a read error. The chain has TRBV4-3 and TRBJ2-7; tentative D call: TRBD2 (7 bases). The CDR3 is 14 amino acids. CDR1 and CDR2 (germline): LGHNA, YSLEER. Here the CDR3 DNA reads TGCGCCAGCAGCCAAGATAGGGGGGCGGGAGTCGAGCACTTC. Translating it yields CASSQDRGAGVEHF.

With respect to this clonotype: At one end, the junction sequence differs from germline, possibly due to a read error. This chain connects TRBV6-1 to TRBJ1-5; D not resolved. This CDR3 has 14 residues. Per germline, CDR1 MNHNS and CDR2 SASEGT. The CDR3 DNA reads TGTACCAGGAGTGAGCCGAGGGAAAAGGCGCCCCAGCATTTT. Amino acid sequence: CTRSEPREKAPQHF.

About this clonotype itself: It is likely a read error, because the conserved phenylalanine at the end of the CDR3 is missing. This chain uses TRBV10-3 with TRBJ1-5; D is unresolved. Per germline, CDR1 ENHRY and CDR2 SYGVKD. The CDR3 totals 15 residues. The V end lost 6 bases, the J end lost 7 bases, and 19 bases lay between the germline ends. The CDR3 nucleotides read TGTGCCATCAGCCCGAACAAAGGAGGGCAGCAGCCCCAGCATTTA. Protein sequence: CAISPNKGGQQPQHL.

This rearrangement joins TRBV7-9 to TRBJ2-7; TRBD2 matches 13 bases. Trimming removed 10 bases from V and 0 bases from J; junction bases left unmatched: 18. CDR1 is SEHNR, CDR2 FQNEAQ, per germline (reference sequence). The CDR3 runs 19 residues. CDR3 protein: CAINLISTSGRPSSYEQYF. The CDR3 DNA reads TGTGCCATCAACTTAATCTCGACTAGCGGGAGGCCCAGCTCCTACGAGCAGTACTTC.

Comment on this clonotype: A much larger clone is a single base away; this may be a read error. As the CDR3 is not closed by the conserved phenylalanine or tryptophan, this likely results from a read error. The chain couples TRBV28 to TRBJ2-7; no clear D. This CDR3 comprises 14 residues. Germline V gene lookup returns CDR1 MDHEN and CDR2 SYDVKM. Trimming removed 6 bases from V and 5 bases from J, with 17 bases in between. DNA for the CDR3: TGTGCCAGCAGCCCCGCTCCGGGTAGGGACGAGCAGTACATC. This translates into CASSPAPGRDEQYI.

Turning to this clonotype: At one end the junction does not follow the germline gene, possibly because of a read error. CDR3 DNA: TGTGCCAACAGCTTGCGAGGCAATCCACCCCTCAACTTT. Its translation: CANSLRGNPPLNF. The chain has TRBV5-5 and TRBJ1-6; no clear D. Germline V CDR1 and CDR2: SGHKS, YYEKEE (reference sequence). The CDR3 has 13 residues.

Remarks on this clonotype: One end of the junction varies from germline; a read error may be responsible. The V gene is TRBV5-4, the J gene TRBJ2-2; TRBD2 agrees at 7 bases. Germline CDR1 SGHNT, CDR2 YYREEE (reference sequence). The CDR3 length is 15 residues. CDR3 residues: CASRWDYFNTGELFF. In DNA, the CDR3 is TGTGCCAGCAGATGGGACTACTTCAACACCGGGGAGTTGTTTTTT.

On this clonotype itself: At one end, the junction sequence differs from germline, possibly due to a read error. The chain combines TRBV4-3 with TRBJ1-6, with TRBD1 as a possible D gene (6 bases). Germline V CDR1 and CDR2: LGHNA, YSLEER. This CDR3 comprises 15 residues. This chain's CDR3 is CASRQGQLYKSPLHF. The DNA of the CDR3 is TGCGCCAGCAGGCAAGGACAGCTCTATAAATCACCCCTTCACTTT.

Comment on this clonotype: The missing conserved phenylalanine or tryptophan at the end of this CDR3 makes a read error likely. The chain carries TRBV6-2 or TRBV6-3 and TRBJ2-7; D may correspond to TRBD1 or TRBD2 (7 bases each). The CDR3 sequence is 17 residues long. The germline V gene has CDR1 MNHEY and CDR2 SVGEGT. CDR3 nucleotides: TGTGCCAACAGTCTGGGGGGGGGACAGTTGCGTCCCTACGAGCAGTACATC. It yields the protein CANSLGGGQLRPYEQYI.

Comments on this clonotype: A junction end diverges from the germline sequence, so it may reflect a read error. The chain carries TRBV6-6 and TRBJ1-1, with 8 bases identical to TRBD1. This CDR3 comprises 13 residues. Germline CDR1 and CDR2: MNHNY and SVGAGI (reference sequence). The DNA for the CDR3 is TGTGCAAGCATCACAGGGGGGACTACTGAAGATTTCTTT. This translates into CASITGGTTEDFF.

Concerning this clonotype: Here the CDR3 omits its conserved ending phenylalanine or tryptophan, so a read error is the likely source. The V and J genes are TRBV5-4 and TRBJ2-5; D perhaps matches TRBD2 (6 bases). This CDR3 is built from 16 residues. CDR1 and CDR2 from the germline V gene are SGHNT and YYREEE (reference sequence). V was shortened by 3 bases and J by 3 bases, with 18 bases between the two germline ends. The CDR3 bases are TGTGCCAGCAGCTCCGATCTGGCTAGCGTCAAAGAGACCCAGTACATC. Amino acid sequence: CASSSDLASVKETQYI.

This chain joins TRBV14 and TRBJ2-6; TRBD1 is a possible D gene (6 bases). Trimming took 5 bases from V and 8 from J, leaving 19 bases between them. The length of the CDR3 is 16 residues. Germline CDR1 and CDR2: SGHDN and FVKESK. The CDR3 coding sequence is TGTGCCAGCAGCTCCACCCAGACGGGACACACCAACGTCCTGACTTTC. Amino acid sequence: CASSSTQTGHTNVLTF.

About this clonotype itself: One junction end does not reproduce the germline sequence, and a read error may be involved. The chain employs TRBV5-4 and TRBJ1-6; TRBD1 matches at 7 bases. This CDR3 has 12 residues. The germline CDR1 and CDR2 sequences are SGHNT and YYREEE (reference sequence). The CDR3 here is CASTVQGSPHHF. CDR3 DNA sequence: TGTGCCAGCACCGTACAGGGGTCACCCCACCACTTT.

A note on this clonotype: The junction departs from germline at one end; a sequencing error may be responsible. J is TRBJ1-1 and V is TRBV6-5; D call uncertain. The CDR3 runs 13 residues. CDR1 MNHEY and CDR2 SVGAGI come from the germline V gene. The CDR3 DNA sequence: TGTGCCAGCAGATCGCGCAGGAACACCGAAGCTTTCTTT. Protein product: CASRSRRNTEAFF.

With regard to this clonotype: Likely a read error: the CDR3 ends without its conserved phenylalanine or tryptophan. This chain uses TRBV4-1 with TRBJ2-7; D is undetermined. CDR3 length equals 14 residues. Germline loops: CDR1 MGHRA, CDR2 YSYEKL. Written as DNA, the CDR3 is TGTGCCAGCAGCCAAGAGACCCCTGTTGACGAGCAGTACTCA. Translation gives CASSQETPVDEQYS.

Points on this clonotype: A read error is possible here, since a much larger clone lies one base away. The conserved phenylalanine or tryptophan is not found at the CDR3 terminus, so this likely reflects a read error. The V and J genes are TRBV5-1 and TRBJ2-1, with 9 bases identical to TRBD2. J gave up 8 bases and V 3 bases, and 15 bases lay outside the gene matches. CDR1 is SGHRS, CDR2 YFSETQ, per germline. The CDR3 consists of 17 residues. The CDR3 loop reads CASSSDAVSGSRHEQFL. The CDR3 DNA sequence: TGCGCCAGCAGCTCGGACGCCGTTAGCGGGAGTCGGCATGAGCAGTTCTTA.

Comments on this clonotype: The junction departs from germline at one end; a sequencing error may be responsible. This chain joins TRBV6-5 and TRBJ2-1; 9 nucleotides match TRBD2. This CDR3 is built from 15 residues. Germline CDR1 MNHEY, CDR2 SVGAGI. Here the CDR3 DNA reads TGTGCCAGCAGCCCGGCAGCGGGAGGTTACAATGGGCAGTTCTTT. Encoded protein: CASSPAAGGYNGQFF.

This clonotype was recorded once. An end of the junction differs from the germline gene, which may be a read error. V is TRBV7-8 and J is TRBJ2-4; D possibly corresponds to TRBD2 (5 bases). The germline V gene has CDR1 SGHVS and CDR2 FQNEAQ. This CDR3 has 17 amino acids. CDR3 nucleotide sequence: TGTGCCAGCAGCCCCCGTTCCAGCGGATTAGCCAAAAACAATCAGTACTTC. Translating gives CASSPRSSGLAKNNQYF. The variable domain in full, with the rest retrieved from reference TRBV7-8 and TRBJ2-4, is GAGVSQSPRYKVAKRGQDVALRCDPISGHVSLFWYQQALGQGPEFLTYFQNEAQLDKSGLPSDRFFAERPEGSVSTLKIQRTQQEDSAVYLCASSPRSSGLAKNNQYFGAGTRLSVL.

Notes on this clonotype: No conserved phenylalanine or tryptophan ends this CDR3, so it is likely a read error. This sequence joins TRBV6-2 or TRBV6-3 and TRBJ2-7; D gene ambiguous. Trimming left V 7 bases short and J 0 bases short, with 19 bases between. The CDR3 totals 16 residues. Germline V CDR1 and CDR2: MNHEY, SVGEGT. The CDR3 is CASTYSLQSNSYEQYL. DNA of the CDR3: TGTGCCAGCACCTACTCGTTACAGTCAAACTCCTACGAGCAGTACTTA.

About this clonotype: One junction end disagrees with the germline gene, perhaps due to a read error. V is TRBV29-1 and J is TRBJ2-3; TRBD2 matches at 7 bases. In germline, CDR1 is SQVTM, CDR2 ANQGSEA. The CDR3 runs to 16 residues. The DNA of the CDR3 is TGCAGCGGTGGGACGGGGGACGAGACTAGCACAGATGCGCAGTATTTT. The encoded protein is CSGGTGDETSTDAQYF.

Regarding this clonotype: In this CDR3 the conserved last residue, phenylalanine or tryptophan, is missing, so a read error is likely. The chain joins TRBV29-1 to TRBJ2-2; D unclear. This CDR3 is 15 amino acids long. Germline V gene sequence: CDR1 SQVTM, CDR2 ANQGSEA. V was clipped by 7 bases and J by 0 bases, with 15 bases between them. The CDR3 reads CSALTNGPNTGELFI. In DNA, the CDR3 is TGCAGCGCTCTTACTAACGGGCCGAACACCGGGGAGCTGTTTATT.

About this clonotype: Because the CDR3 is missing its conserved closing phenylalanine or tryptophan, this is likely a read error. V and J are TRBV19 and TRBJ1-5, with 7 bases fitting TRBD1. The CDR3 contains 15 residues. CDR1 and CDR2 (germline): LNHDA, SQIVND (reference sequence). The V gene end was trimmed by 4 bases and the J gene end by 5 bases; junction bases not matched to a gene: 8. The CDR3 sequence is CASSSQQGTDQPQHY. As DNA, the CDR3 is TGTGCCAGTAGTAGCCAACAGGGGACGGATCAGCCCCAGCATTAT.

Concerning this clonotype itself: No conserved phenylalanine or tryptophan is present at the end of the CDR3, so a read error is the likely explanation. The V call is TRBV28, the J call TRBJ2-5; D is unclear. CDR1 is MDHEN, CDR2 SYDVKM, per germline. V dropped 6 bases and J dropped 7 bases, with 18 bases sitting between them. The CDR3 has 14 residues. This CDR3 reads CASSLGQELMTQYL. The CDR3 nucleotides read TGTGCCAGCAGCCTCGGGCAGGAGCTTATGACCCAGTACTTG.